The 27 T cell receptor beta chains below come from one sample, sequenced in a study of cytomegalovirus exposure and HLA in healthy donors. PCR involved 60 Vbeta and 13 Jbeta primers. The table came from immunoSEQ multiplex PCR; TCRdb's copy has only in-frame clones and leaves some out. Here the sample spans fewer than 110,000 clones, about 85% being singletons. The sample was PBMCs. The receptors were sampled from a man aged 30 to 39 in good health and CMV-seronegative.

This rearrangement joins TRBV11-2 to TRBJ2-5; maybe TRBD2 (6 bases). Germline V gene data show CDR1 as SGHAT and CDR2 as FQNNGV. The CDR3 contains 14 residues. V was trimmed by 0 bases and J by 1 base, leaving 6 bases between them. In DNA, the CDR3 is TGTGCCAGCAGCTTAGAAGCGGGCCAAGAGACCCAGTACTTC. Translation: CASSLEAGQETQYF. The full variable domain, with the rest looked up from reference TRBV11-2 and TRBJ2-5, is EAGVAQSPRYKIIEKRQSVAFWCNPISGHATLYWYQQILGQGPKLLIQFQNNGVVDDSQLPKDRFSAERLKGVDSTLKIQPAKLEDSAVYLCASSLEAGQETQYFGPGTRLLVL.

The chain is built from TRBV30 and TRBJ1-1; D gene uncertain. V was clipped by 4 bases and J by 4 bases, with 16 bases between them. This CDR3 is built from 14 residues. Looked up from germline, CDR1 is GTSNPN and CDR2 is SVGIG (reference sequence). For the CDR3, the DNA is TGTGCCTGGACTATTCCGGGAGACGGCACTGAAGCTTTCTTT. It translates to CAWTIPGDGTEAFF.

The chain recombines TRBV2 with TRBJ2-7; a weak D match, TRBD1 (9 bases). The CDR3 length is 15 residues. V was clipped by 7 bases and J by 1 base, with 17 bases between them. In germline, CDR1 is SNHLY, CDR2 FYNNEI. DNA of the CDR3: TGTGCCAGCAACGGGGGGGGACAGGGATCCTACGAGCAGTACTTC. Its protein product is CASNGGGQGSYEQYF.

CDR3 sequence: CASSPGNNEQFF. CDR3 sequence (DNA): TGTGCCAGCAGCCCCGGGAACAATGAGCAGTTCTTC. The chain carries TRBV7-9 and TRBJ2-1, with TRBD2 as a possible D gene (5 bases). The CDR3 is 12 amino acids. The germline V gene has CDR1 SEHNR and CDR2 FQNEAQ (reference sequence). Trimming shortened V by 5 bases and J by 5 bases, and 7 bases separated the two germline ends.

The count of this clone is one. This rearrangement joins TRBV30 to TRBJ2-2; D gene unclear. V lost 1 base to trimming and J lost 4 bases, with 7 bases between them. The germline V gene encodes CDR1 GTSNPN and CDR2 SVGIG (reference sequence). The CDR3 loop spans 13 amino acids. The CDR3 nucleotides are TGTGCCTGGAGTGGACCGGGCACCGGGGAGCTGTTTTTT. Translating gives CAWSGPGTGELFF.

CDR3 DNA sequence: TGTGCCAGCAGCATTAGCGGGGGTGACCAAGAGACCCAGTACTTC. It encodes CASSISGGDQETQYF. This chain connects TRBV9 to TRBJ2-5; 9 nucleotides line up with TRBD2. V lost 4 bases, J lost 0 bases, and 4 bases stayed unmatched. CDR3 length equals 15 residues. Germline lookup yields CDR1 SGDLS and CDR2 YYNGEE.

This chain joins TRBV27 and TRBJ2-5; 7 nucleotides agree with TRBD1. CDR3 length: 14 amino acids. Trimming cost V 6 bases and J 9 bases; bases outside gene matches: 13. Germline-derived CDR1 and CDR2 are MNHEY and SMNVEV (reference sequence). CDR3 protein: CASRTNRGLMAQYF. The CDR3 DNA sequence: TGTGCCAGCAGGACCAACAGGGGATTGATGGCCCAGTACTTC.

The chain couples TRBV15 to TRBJ2-1; perhaps TRBD1 as D (6 bases). This CDR3 is 14 amino acids long. With 5 bases removed from V and 4 bases from J, the gap between germline ends came to 12 bases. Germline assignment: CDR1 LNHNV and CDR2 YYDKDF (reference sequence). CDR3 residues: CATSRLDSYNEQFF. Written as DNA, the CDR3 is TGTGCCACCAGCCGATTGGACAGTTACAATGAGCAGTTCTTC.

As DNA, the CDR3 is TGCGCCAGCAGCTCCCTCTCCTACGAGCAGTACTTC. Encoded protein: CASSSLSYEQYF. The V call is TRBV4-1, the J call TRBJ2-7, with unresolved D. Germline lookup yields CDR1 MGHRA and CDR2 YSYEKL. With 5 bases removed from V and 0 bases from J, the gap between germline ends came to 5 bases. The CDR3 has 12 residues.

The chain joins TRBV9 to TRBJ2-5, with D possibly matching TRBD2 (6 bases). The CDR3 loop spans 14 amino acids. Germline assignment: CDR1 SGDLS and CDR2 YYNGEE. V was trimmed by 0 bases and J by 5 bases, leaving 11 bases between them. The CDR3 loop is CASSVDGGAETQYF. The CDR3 DNA reads TGTGCCAGCAGCGTAGATGGCGGGGCGGAGACCCAGTACTTC.

V is TRBV7-9 and J is TRBJ1-2, with 11 bases aligning to TRBD1. The CDR3 extends over 13 amino acids. The ends lost 8 bases at V and 8 bases at J; junction bases unmatched: 7. Germline lookup yields CDR1 SEHNR and CDR2 FQNEAQ (reference sequence). CDR3 DNA: TGTGCCAGCGGTGGACAGGGGGCGGGCGGCTACACCTTC. Amino acid sequence: CASGGQGAGGYTF.

The rearrangement joins TRBV11-2 to TRBJ2-7; D is perhaps TRBD1 (6 bases). V lost 5 bases to trimming and J lost 5 bases, with 19 bases between them. CDR3 length: 15 amino acids. Germline-derived CDR1 and CDR2 are SGHAT and FQNNGV. The CDR3 nucleotides read TGTGCCAGCAGCCTAGGGGGAGACCGTTCCAACGAGCAGTACTTC. Its protein product is CASSLGGDRSNEQYF.

This clone was observed once. This rearrangement joins TRBV5-4 to TRBJ1-1, with D perhaps TRBD1 (6 bases). Germline CDR1 SGHNT, CDR2 YYREEE (reference sequence). The V end lost 3 bases, the J end lost 9 bases, and 12 bases lay between the germline ends. This CDR3 region has 12 residues. The DNA for the CDR3 is TGTGCCAGCAGCTCTACAGGGAGAAAAGCTTTCTTT. Amino acids: CASSSTGRKAFF.

The chain links TRBV15 to TRBJ2-1, with TRBD1 identical over 7 bases. This CDR3 spans 15 amino acids. Germline values: CDR1 LNHNV, CDR2 YYDKDF (reference sequence). V was clipped by 2 bases and J by 5 bases; unmatched bases: 6. This CDR3 reads CATSRSGQADNEQFF. As DNA, the CDR3 is TGTGCCACCAGCAGATCCGGACAGGCCGACAATGAGCAGTTCTTC.

This chain uses TRBV13 with TRBJ1-1, with D hard to call. The CDR3 has 12 amino acids. The germline V gene encodes CDR1 PRHDT and CDR2 FYEKMQ (reference sequence). V shed 7 bases and J shed 4 bases, with 10 bases lying between them. The CDR3 coding sequence is TGTGCCAGCATGGGCGATGGCACTGAAGCTTTCTTT. Its protein product is CASMGDGTEAFF.

This sequence joins TRBV7-9 and TRBJ1-2; D unclear. The ends were cut back, 1 base at V and 8 bases at J, with 14 bases in the middle. CDR1 is SEHNR, CDR2 FQNEAQ, per germline (reference sequence). The CDR3 sequence is 14 residues long. The CDR3 is CASSLVSQVGGYTF. In nucleotides, the CDR3 is TGTGCCAGCAGCTTAGTGTCCCAAGTCGGGGGCTACACCTTC.

The chain uses TRBV6-6 and TRBJ2-7; 10 nucleotides agree with TRBD2. This CDR3 is built from 15 residues. Germline-derived CDR1 and CDR2 are MNHNY and SVGAGI (reference sequence). Unmatched junction bases numbered 11, after V lost 8 bases and J lost 4 bases. The CDR3 region has the DNA TGTGCCAGCGGACTAACGGCTAGCGGGAGTTACGAGCAGTACTTC. This sequence encodes CASGLTASGSYEQYF.

This chain joins TRBV27 and TRBJ1-5; D is undetermined. V lost 3 bases and J 6 bases, leaving 6 bases between the germline ends. The CDR3 totals 12 residues. Germline assignment: CDR1 MNHEY and CDR2 SMNVEV (reference sequence). The DNA of the CDR3 is TGTGCCAGCAGTTTCCTAGGTCAGCCCCAGCATTTT. Translation: CASSFLGQPQHF.

This clone was counted a few times. The genes are TRBV6-5 and TRBJ1-3, with 7 bases that match TRBD1. V lost 10 bases to trimming and J lost 0 bases; unmatched junction nucleotides: 3. The CDR3 runs 13 residues. From germline, CDR1 is MNHEY and CDR2 SVGAGI. This CDR3 reads CATYRGSGNTIYF. The CDR3 DNA follows: TGTGCCACATACAGGGGCTCTGGAAACACCATATATTTT.

The chain carries TRBV5-8 and TRBJ2-7, with TRBD2 as a possible D gene (6 bases). The length of the CDR3 is 12 residues. The V end was cut by 3 bases, the J end by 4 bases, with 8 bases between. From germline, CDR1 is SGHTS and CDR2 YDEGEE. The CDR3 reads CASSSGRYEQYF. The CDR3 DNA reads TGTGCCAGCAGCTCGGGGAGGTACGAGCAGTACTTC.

This rearrangement joins TRBV5-1 to TRBJ1-5; D remains ambiguous. Germline CDR1 is SGHRS and CDR2 is YFSETQ. Trimming stripped 4 bases from V and 4 bases from J, with 9 bases between. This CDR3 comprises 13 residues. CDR3 in amino acids: CASSLGSNQPQHF. CDR3 DNA sequence: TGCGCCAGCAGCCTCGGGAGTAATCAGCCCCAGCATTTT.

The chain joins TRBV10-3 to TRBJ2-7; the match to TRBD2 covers 9 bases. Trimming cost V 1 base and J 2 bases; bases outside gene matches: 3. The CDR3 is 15 residues long. CDR1 and CDR2 from the germline V gene are ENHRY and SYGVKD. The CDR3 region has the DNA TGTGCCATCAGTGAGTTTAGCGGGGGAACCTACGAGCAGTACTTC. It is translated as CAISEFSGGTYEQYF.

In this sample, this clone turned up once. The chain uses TRBV4-1 and TRBJ2-1, with TRBD2 identical over 8 bases. The germline gives CDR1 MGHRA, CDR2 YSYEKL. There are 15 residues in the CDR3. After removal of 1 base from V and 3 bases from J, the junction contained 2 bases not matched to a gene. The CDR3 is CASSQAGGLYNEQFF. CDR3 DNA sequence: TGCGCCAGCAGCCAAGCGGGGGGGCTCTACAATGAGCAGTTCTTC.

This sequence joins TRBV19 and TRBJ1-1, with D perhaps TRBD1 (6 bases). Germline values: CDR1 LNHDA, CDR2 SQIVND (reference sequence). Deletions cut 7 bases from V and 4 bases from J, with 10 bases between. This CDR3 is built from 12 residues. CDR3 in amino acids: CASNTGRTEAFF. DNA for the CDR3: TGTGCCAGTAATACAGGGCGCACTGAAGCTTTCTTT.

This clone turned up a few times. This chain links TRBV6-1 with TRBJ1-2; 10 bases are shared with TRBD1. V lost 4 bases to trimming and J lost 4 bases; unmatched junction nucleotides: 6. The CDR3 runs to 15 residues. Per the germline V gene, CDR1 is MNHNS and CDR2 is SASEGT. The CDR3 DNA is TGTGCCAGCAGTGCGGCCGGGACAGGGGCCTATGGCTACACCTTC. Its translation is CASSAAGTGAYGYTF.

The V and J genes are TRBV27 and TRBJ2-2, with D possibly TRBD2 on 7 matching bases. Germline CDR1 MNHEY, CDR2 SMNVEV (reference sequence). The CDR3 length is 14 residues. V lost 6 bases and J lost 4, with 12 bases in between. The chain's CDR3 is CASRGGASTGELFF. CDR3 in DNA: TGTGCCAGCAGGGGGGGGGCTAGCACCGGGGAGCTGTTTTTT.

For this clone: Other DNA variants within this sample encode the same CDR3. The chain links TRBV27 to TRBJ2-7; 10 bases are a match to TRBD1. This CDR3 contains 13 residues. From germline, CDR1 is MNHEY and CDR2 SMNVEV (reference sequence). V was pared by 8 bases and J by 4 bases, with 5 bases of the junction left unmatched. This CDR3 reads CASRRTGGYEQYF. The CDR3 DNA reads as TGTGCCAGCCGACGGACAGGGGGGTACGAGCAGTACTTC.